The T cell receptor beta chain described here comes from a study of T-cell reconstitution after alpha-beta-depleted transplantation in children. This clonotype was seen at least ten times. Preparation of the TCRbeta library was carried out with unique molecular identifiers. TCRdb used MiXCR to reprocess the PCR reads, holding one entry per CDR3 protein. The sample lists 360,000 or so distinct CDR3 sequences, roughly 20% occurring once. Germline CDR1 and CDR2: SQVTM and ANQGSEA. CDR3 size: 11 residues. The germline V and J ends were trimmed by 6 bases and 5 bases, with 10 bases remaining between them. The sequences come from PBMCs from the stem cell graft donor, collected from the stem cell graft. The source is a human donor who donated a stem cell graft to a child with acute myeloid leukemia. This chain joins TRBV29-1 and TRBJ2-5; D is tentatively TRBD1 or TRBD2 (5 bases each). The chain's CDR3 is CSVEGLETQYF. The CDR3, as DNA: TGCAGCGTCGAGGGGTTGGAGACCCAGTACTTC.